This entry describes one TCR beta chain. What this receptor recognizes is not known. The record has no base qualities; no much larger clone is one base away. Library generation was performed with the immunoSEQ multiplex PCR assay. In most patients, genomic DNA was isolated using the Qiagen DNeasy Blood and Tissue Kit and sent frozen to Adaptive Biotechnologies for TCR sequencing. For most patients, genomic DNA was subjected to high-throughput TCR-beta CDR3 sequencing by Adaptive Biotechnologies. Per the source publication's procedure: TCR sequencing data for roughly 18 patients were retrieved from Adaptive's ImmunoSEQ software; a few other patients were processed with MiXCR and VDJtools. To correct CD4 versus CD8 sorting errors, any sequence found in both subsets at a frequency ratio below 5:1 was removed. CDR3 nucleotide sequences shared between donor and recipient were removed because their origin could not be assigned. To count as alloreactive, a clone needed at least 2-fold expansion over unstimulated cells and a minimum CFSE-low frequency of 0.002% (template counts) or 0.001% (read counts). Clones detected in sequenced pre-transplant spleen, lymph node, or MLR CFSE-low populations of the donor or recipient were defined as mappable. Cumulative frequency of alloreactive clones was calculated as a percentage of all sequences weighted by copy number. The clones in this table, taken by TCRdb from immuneACCESS, are in-frame only. Not every clone is retained; where verified, under half of the shortfall comes from an unresolved V gene, and the cause of the rest is unknown. The D gene and trimming were derived from the DNA, and the V and J assignments and clone size from that table. The sample table shows around 90,000 clones, and about 93% are seen once. About 1% of the sample is held by the ten biggest clonotypes.

This record comes from a study of graft-versus-host responses after intestinal transplantation (dated by TCRdb to the early 2020s). About the full investigation: The transplants that recipients got were multivisceral, liver-intestinal, or isolated intestinal. Bulk TCR-beta CDR3 sequencing was used to track graft-versus-host and host-versus-graft alloreactive T cell clones in the graft, circulation and bone marrow after intestinal transplantation. Every recipient was given anti-thymocyte globulin induction, followed by approximately 3 years of maintenance tacrolimus and steroids. A peak of at least 4% donor T cells among recipient peripheral blood mononuclear cells was the definition used for donor T cell macrochimerism. Instead of going to the commercial service, samples from a few later patients were sequenced in-house on an Illumina MiSeq and processed with MiXCR. To identify alloreactive clones, pre-transplant mixed lymphocyte reaction products were sequenced and compared with unstimulated pre-transplant donor and recipient T cells. The cohort enrolled around 23 intestinal transplant recipients including one retransplant, and a few patients lacking pretransplant specimens were excluded. Summary of the overall study and its limitations: GvH clones were detected in recipient bone marrow, and some appeared earlier in ileal mucosa or blood, consistent with an intestinal mucosal origin. Peak levels of circulating GvH clones were associated with declines in HvG clones early after transplant. In patients with donor T cell macrochimerism, the allografts had high GvH to HvG T cell clonal ratios. The conclusions were limited by the relatively low number and heterogeneity of the intestinal transplant patients.

The sample's time point label is to be understood as: cells obtained before transplantation from donor or recipient. CD3+CD4+ and CD3+CD8+ populations were FACS-sorted from unstimulated pre-transplant donor and recipient cells taken from spleen or lymph nodes. The germline V gene sets CDR1 to MDHEN and CDR2 to SYDVKM. At the junction V is shortened by 1 base and J by 3 bases; bases outside the gene matches: 1. From the cysteine up to the phenylalanine, the CDR3 has a length of 14 residues. Solely the CDR3 DNA is kept, with 42 bases framed from the first base. The sequencing here drew on unstimulated CD8+ T cells sorted from spleen or lymph node cells, taken before transplant. The sequence links TRBV28 to TRBJ1-2; 8 bases in the middle match TRBD1. The sequence came from a human donor who was the organ donor for an intestinal transplant. The CDR3 protein sequence reads: CASSLSGGDYGYTF. The sequence in DNA is TGTGCCAGCAGTTTATCAGGGGGCGACTATGGCTACACCTTC.